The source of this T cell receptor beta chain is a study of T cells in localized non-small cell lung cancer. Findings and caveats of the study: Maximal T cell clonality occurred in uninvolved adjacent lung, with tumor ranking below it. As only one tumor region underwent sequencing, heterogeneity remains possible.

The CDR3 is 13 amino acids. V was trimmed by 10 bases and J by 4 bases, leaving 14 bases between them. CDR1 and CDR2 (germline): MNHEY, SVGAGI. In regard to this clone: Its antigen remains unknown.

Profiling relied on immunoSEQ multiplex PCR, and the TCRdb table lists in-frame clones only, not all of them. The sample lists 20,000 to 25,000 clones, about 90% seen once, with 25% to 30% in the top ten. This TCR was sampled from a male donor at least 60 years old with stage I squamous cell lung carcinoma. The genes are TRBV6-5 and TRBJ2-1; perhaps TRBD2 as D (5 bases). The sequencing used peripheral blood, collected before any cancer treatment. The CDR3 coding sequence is TGTGCCACCTCCCTGCGGGCTTACAATGAGCAGTTCTTC. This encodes CATSLRAYNEQFF.